The 21 T cell receptor beta chains below come from one sample, sequenced in a study of CD8 T cells in ankylosing spondylitis (dated by TCRdb to about 2017). The method was 5' RACE. These reads were obtained on an Illumina HiSeq 2500. TCRdb trimmed the raw reads at Q25, called clones with MiXCR and kept productive beta chains. Rows matching on CDR3 protein sequence are summarized as one entry with the most common DNA and genes. The sample has 300,000 to 350,000 distinct CDR3 sequences on record, roughly 20% of them singletons. Of the sample, about 4% is held by the ten largest clones. The sample consisted of blood, either unsorted or a sorted T cell fraction (not recorded which). These receptors all stem from a female donor with ankylosing spondylitis or in good health (not recorded which).

This clonotype was observed many times. The gene calls are TRBV7-2 and TRBJ2-4; D possibly corresponds to TRBD2 (6 bases). This CDR3 contains 16 residues. V was trimmed by 5 bases and J by 0 bases, leaving 14 bases between them. Germline CDR1 reads SGHTA; CDR2 reads FQGNSA. The CDR3 protein is CASSPSGLLAKNIQYF. CDR3 DNA sequence: TGTGCCAGCAGCCCTTCGGGACTTCTAGCCAAAAACATTCAGTACTTC.

This clonotype occurred a few times. J is TRBJ2-7 and V is TRBV20-1; TRBD1 matches at 7 bases. Germline lookup yields CDR1 DFQATT and CDR2 SNEGSKA (reference sequence). V was pared by 6 bases and J by 3 bases, with 8 bases of the junction left unmatched. The CDR3 is 13 residues long. In DNA, the CDR3 is TGCAGTGCGGCGGACAGGCCCCTCTACGAGCAGTACTTC. Its translation: CSAADRPLYEQYF.

The rearrangement joins TRBV20-1 to TRBJ2-7; 9 nucleotides line up with TRBD1. The germline gives CDR1 DFQATT, CDR2 SNEGSKA (reference sequence). V dropped 1 base and J dropped 7; count of bases not matched to a gene: 8. The CDR3 extends over 14 amino acids. The CDR3 loop reads CSARGGQGGDEQYF. DNA of the CDR3: TGCAGTGCTAGAGGGGGACAGGGAGGGGATGAGCAGTACTTC.

This clonotype turned up a few times. This chain connects TRBV7-6 to TRBJ2-1; D gene uncertain. Germline lookup yields CDR1 SGHVS and CDR2 FNYEAQ. V was cut by 1 base and J by 8 bases, with 12 bases left in between. The CDR3 loop spans 14 amino acids. The CDR3 here is CASSLEGRVHEQFF. The CDR3 DNA is TGTGCCAGCAGCTTAGAGGGCCGTGTACATGAGCAGTTCTTC.

J is TRBJ1-1 and V is TRBV18; tentatively, D is TRBD1 (5 bases). V lost 3 bases and J 3 bases, leaving 11 bases between the germline ends. This CDR3 has 14 amino acids. Germline assignment: CDR1 KGHSH and CDR2 LQKENI. DNA for the CDR3: TGTGCCAGCTCACCGGCCCCGGGGGACACTGAAGCTTTCTTT. It translates to CASSPAPGDTEAFF.

This clonotype came up a few times. This chain joins TRBV6-2 or TRBV6-3 and TRBJ2-1, with 8 bases lining up with TRBD2. The CDR3 spans 15 residues. V shed 0 bases, J shed 9 bases, and the junction held 7 bases outside the gene matches. Per germline, CDR1 MNHEY and CDR2 SVGEGT. Here the CDR3 reads CASSYSAGGKREQFF. DNA for the CDR3: TGTGCCAGCAGTTACTCCGCGGGAGGTAAACGTGAGCAGTTCTTC.

In this sample, this clonotype turned up a few times. The chain recombines TRBV11-2 with TRBJ2-2, with 7 bases identical to TRBD1. Germline lookup yields CDR1 SGHAT and CDR2 FQNNGV. V was clipped by 7 bases and J by 3 bases; unmatched bases: 5. The CDR3 is made up of 14 amino acids. This chain's CDR3 is CASNWQGDTGELFF. The CDR3 coding sequence is TGTGCCAGCAACTGGCAGGGGGACACCGGGGAGCTGTTTTTT.

This clonotype showed up many times. The chain joins TRBV20-1 to TRBJ1-2; no clear D gene. This CDR3 has 11 amino acids. Deletions cut 4 bases from V and 8 bases from J, with 11 bases between. The germline gives CDR1 DFQATT, CDR2 SNEGSKA (reference sequence). The CDR3 sequence: CSAKDGWGYTF. DNA for the CDR3: TGCAGTGCTAAAGATGGCTGGGGCTACACCTTC.

This clonotype turned up a few times. V usage is TRBV20-1 and J usage is TRBJ2-7; D gene uncertain. CDR3 length equals 13 residues. Germline lookup yields CDR1 DFQATT and CDR2 SNEGSKA (reference sequence). V was shortened by 3 bases and J by 7 bases, with 16 bases between the two germline ends. In nucleotides, the CDR3 is TGCAGTGCTAGCCCCGATCAAGGACGGGAGCAGTACTTC. It specifies CSASPDQGREQYF.

In this sample, this clonotype turned up many times. The V and J genes are TRBV27 and TRBJ2-1; 7 positions agree with TRBD2. Trimming cost V 5 bases and J 8 bases; bases outside gene matches: 9. This CDR3 spans 14 amino acids. The germline CDR1 and CDR2 sequences are MNHEY and SMNVEV (reference sequence). For the CDR3, the DNA is TGTGCCAGCAGTCCTCTCACTACTAGCGATGAGCAGTTCTTC. It encodes CASSPLTTSDEQFF.

This chain connects TRBV4-3 to TRBJ2-1, with 7 bases identical to TRBD1. Germline values: CDR1 LGHNA, CDR2 YSLEER. Trimming removed 0 bases from V and 9 bases from J; junction bases left unmatched: 14. This CDR3 comprises 17 residues. Here the CDR3 DNA reads TGCGCCAGCAGCCAAGAAAAAGGGGGCCTCATTTTCGGTGAGCAGTTCTTC. Translation: CASSQEKGGLIFGEQFF.

The J gene is TRBJ2-7, the V gene TRBV28, with D possibly TRBD2 on 6 matching bases. CDR1 and CDR2 (germline): MDHEN, SYDVKM. There are 13 residues in the CDR3. Trimming took 3 bases from V and 5 from J, leaving 11 bases between them. The DNA of the CDR3 is TGTGCCAGCAGTTTTGGGGGGAGGCACGAGCAGTACTTC. It encodes CASSFGGRHEQYF.

This clonotype was counted only a few times. The CDR3 DNA follows: TGCAGTGCTCTGACTAGCGGGGTACGCAATGAGCAGTTCTTC. Translation: CSALTSGVRNEQFF. The chain uses TRBV20-1 and TRBJ2-1, with 11 positions matching TRBD2. The CDR3 totals 14 residues. The trim removed 5 bases at V and 6 bases at J, leaving 6 bases unmatched. Germline CDR1 is DFQATT and CDR2 is SNEGSKA (reference sequence).

The rearrangement uses TRBV19 and TRBJ2-3, with 8 bases lining up with TRBD2. Trimming removed 5 bases from V and 6 bases from J; junction bases left unmatched: 7. This CDR3 spans 14 amino acids. The germline gives CDR1 LNHDA, CDR2 SQIVND (reference sequence). The CDR3 DNA is TGTGCCAGTAGTCGTAATAGCGGGACCGATACGCAGTATTTT. Translated: CASSRNSGTDTQYF.

This clonotype was observed a handful of times. V is TRBV2 and J is TRBJ1-1; D is ambiguous. Germline lookup yields CDR1 SNHLY and CDR2 FYNNEI. V lost 5 bases and J lost 3, with 16 bases in between. The CDR3 length is 15 residues. DNA of the CDR3: TGTGCCAGCAGTCAGTCAGGTCCGATTGACACTGAAGCTTTCTTT. Protein product: CASSQSGPIDTEAFF.

The table lists this clonotype with a few counts. The chain has TRBV6-1 and TRBJ2-1, with TRBD2 identical over 8 bases. J was trimmed by 5 bases and V by 5 bases; bases with no gene match: 8. Germline assignment: CDR1 MNHNS and CDR2 SASEGT. There are 15 residues in the CDR3. The CDR3, as DNA: TGTGCCAGCAGTCCGGGACTAGTGCTCAACAATGAGCAGTTCTTC. It codes for CASSPGLVLNNEQFF.

This clonotype was seen a few times. This chain joins TRBV27 and TRBJ2-2; D gene unclear. V lost 8 bases and J lost 4, with 8 bases in between. The CDR3 is 12 residues long. Per the germline V gene, CDR1 is MNHEY and CDR2 is SMNVEV (reference sequence). The CDR3 DNA sequence: TGTGCCAGCTCGGAATTCACCGGGGAGCTGTTTTTT. Translating gives CASSEFTGELFF.

This rearrangement joins TRBV6-2 or TRBV6-3 to TRBJ2-7; D assignment may be TRBD1 or TRBD2 (5 bases each). CDR1 and CDR2 (germline): MNHEY, SVGEGT. The ends were cut back, 8 bases at V and 7 bases at J, with 15 bases in the middle. The length of the CDR3 is 12 residues. CDR3: CASLGVPREQYF. The CDR3, as DNA: TGTGCCAGCCTGGGGGTCCCCCGGGAGCAGTACTTC.

This clonotype was recorded only once. The genes are TRBV19 and TRBJ2-1; 15 positions agree with TRBD2. Germline CDR1 reads LNHDA; CDR2 reads SQIVND (reference sequence). The CDR3 has 20 amino acids. The V segment lost 7 bases and the J segment 0 bases; nucleotides outside the gene matches: 13. CDR3: CASTSGGLAGGLSSYNEQFF. CDR3 coding DNA: TGTGCCAGTACGAGCGGGGGACTAGCGGGAGGACTTAGCTCCTACAATGAGCAGTTCTTC.

V usage is TRBV24-1 and J usage is TRBJ2-5; no firm D call. CDR1 and CDR2 (germline): KGHDR, SFDVKD. The CDR3 totals 15 residues. Trimming removed 3 bases from V and 2 bases from J, with 12 bases in between. The DNA of the CDR3 is TGTGCCACCAGTGATCGGTCACAGAAACAAGAGACCCAGTACTTC. This sequence encodes CATSDRSQKQETQYF.

J is TRBJ2-1 and V is TRBV30; 10 bases agree with TRBD2. This CDR3 comprises 13 residues. The trim removed 4 bases at V and 9 bases at J, leaving 6 bases unmatched. Per the germline V gene, CDR1 is GTSNPN and CDR2 is SVGIG (reference sequence). CDR3 nucleotide sequence: TGTGCCTGGAAAGGAGCGGGAGGGCCTGAGCAGTTCTTC. It is translated as CAWKGAGGPEQFF.